The clone carrying this T cell receptor (beta chain) occurred a few times. The source of the sample is a study of CD4 and CD8 cells across lung adenocarcinoma regions. J gave up 2 bases and V 4 bases, and 6 bases lay outside the gene matches. The CDR3 runs 16 residues. Germline-derived CDR1 and CDR2 are SEHNR and FQNEAQ (reference sequence). In TCRdb, the PCR reads were re-called with MiXCR into one record per CDR3 protein. The data hold about 25,000 distinct CDR3 sequences, with under 60% observed a single time. The TCR originated in a male donor with lung adenocarcinoma. The CD4 and CD8 labels of this study may be unreliable. The chain has TRBV7-9 and TRBJ2-3, with TRBD2 matching 10 bases. Sequencing was carried out using CD8+ T cells from the center of a lung tumor. CDR3 DNA sequence: TGTGCCAGCAGCTCCGGGACTAGCGCGACCACAGATACGCAGTATTTT. As protein: CASSSGTSATTDTQYF. The entire variable domain, with the rest obtained from reference TRBV7-9 and TRBJ2-3, is as follows: DTGVSQNPRHKITKRGQNVTFRCDPISEHNRLYWYRQTLGQGPEFLTYFQNEAQLEKSRLLSDRFSAERPKGSFSTLEIQRTEQGDSAMYLCASSSGTSATTDTQYFGPGTRLTVL.